A few counts support the clone carrying this T cell receptor beta chain. Its antigen is unknown. There were TCR beta CDR3 regions amplified from RNA transcripts. TCR CDR3 underwent first-round RT-PCR with the HTBI primer set. TCRdb ran MiXCR on the multiplex PCR reads and lists one entry per CDR3 protein. This table has approximately 600,000 distinct CDR3 sequences, roughly 14% appearing once. The data originate from a study of T cells in Graves' hyperthyroidism and ophthalmopathy. As for the study in general: At initial diagnosis, before any treatment had begun, peripheral blood was obtained.

Study results and caveats: Blood also contained most expanded thyroid clonotypes above 0.001. Ophthalmopathy stood apart from stable hyperthyroidism in a 13 V-J model.

The sequenced sample consisted of blood. This TCR was recovered from a woman aged 40 to 50 with Graves' ophthalmopathy.

CDR3 bases: TGTGCCAGCAGTTACTCTCTGGGCGGGGACATTCAGTACTTC. Amino acid sequence: CASSYSLGGDIQYF. This rearrangement joins TRBV6-2 or TRBV6-3 to TRBJ2-4; D possibly corresponds to TRBD2 (6 bases). Germline values: CDR1 MNHEY, CDR2 SVGEGT. The CDR3 sequence is 14 residues long. Trimming left V 0 bases short and J 8 bases short, with 11 bases between.